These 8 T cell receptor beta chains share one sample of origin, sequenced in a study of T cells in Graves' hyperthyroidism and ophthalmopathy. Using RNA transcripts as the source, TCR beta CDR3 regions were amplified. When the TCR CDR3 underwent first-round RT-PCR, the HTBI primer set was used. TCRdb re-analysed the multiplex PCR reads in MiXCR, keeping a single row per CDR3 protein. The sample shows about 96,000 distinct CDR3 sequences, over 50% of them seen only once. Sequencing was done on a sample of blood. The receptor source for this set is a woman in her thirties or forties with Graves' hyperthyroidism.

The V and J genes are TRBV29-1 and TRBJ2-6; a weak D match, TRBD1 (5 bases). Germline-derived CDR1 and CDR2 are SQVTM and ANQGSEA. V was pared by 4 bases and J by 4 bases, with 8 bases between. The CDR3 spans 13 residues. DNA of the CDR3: TGCAGCGTTGGGGGCGCGGGGGCCAACGTCCTGACTTTC. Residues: CSVGGAGANVLTF.

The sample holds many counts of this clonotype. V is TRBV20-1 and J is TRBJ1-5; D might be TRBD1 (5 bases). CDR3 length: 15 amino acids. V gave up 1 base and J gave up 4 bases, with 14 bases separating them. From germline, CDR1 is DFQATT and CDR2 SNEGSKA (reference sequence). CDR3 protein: CSARVLGRGNQPQHF. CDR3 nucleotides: TGCAGTGCTAGAGTGTTGGGACGGGGGAATCAGCCCCAGCATTTT.

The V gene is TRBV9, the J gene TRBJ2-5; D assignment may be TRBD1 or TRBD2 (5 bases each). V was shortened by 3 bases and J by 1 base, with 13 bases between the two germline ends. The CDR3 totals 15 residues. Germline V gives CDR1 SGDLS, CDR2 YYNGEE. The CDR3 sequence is CASSGYRDGQETQYF. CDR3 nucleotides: TGTGCCAGCAGCGGCTACCGGGACGGCCAAGAGACCCAGTACTTC.

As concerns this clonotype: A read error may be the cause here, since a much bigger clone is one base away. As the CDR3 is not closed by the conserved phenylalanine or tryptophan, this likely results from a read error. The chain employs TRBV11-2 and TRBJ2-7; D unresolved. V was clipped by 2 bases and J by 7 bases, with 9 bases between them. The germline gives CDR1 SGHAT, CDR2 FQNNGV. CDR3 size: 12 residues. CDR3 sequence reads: CASSLIGPEQYL. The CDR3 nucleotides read TGTGCCAGCAGCTTAATAGGGCCAGAGCAGTACCTC.

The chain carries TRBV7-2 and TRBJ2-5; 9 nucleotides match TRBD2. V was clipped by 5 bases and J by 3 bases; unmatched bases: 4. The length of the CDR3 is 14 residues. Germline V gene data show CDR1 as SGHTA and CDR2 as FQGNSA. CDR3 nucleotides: TGTGCCAGCAGCCAGACTAGCGGAGAAGAGACCCAGTACTTC. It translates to CASSQTSGEETQYF.

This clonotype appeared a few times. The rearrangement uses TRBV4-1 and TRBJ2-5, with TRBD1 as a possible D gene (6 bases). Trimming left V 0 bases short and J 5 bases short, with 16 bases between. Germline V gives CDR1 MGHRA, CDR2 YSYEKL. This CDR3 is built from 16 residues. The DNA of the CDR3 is TGCGCCAGCAGCCAAGATGGGGGCCTTGGCAAGGAGACCCAGTACTTC. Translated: CASSQDGGLGKETQYF.

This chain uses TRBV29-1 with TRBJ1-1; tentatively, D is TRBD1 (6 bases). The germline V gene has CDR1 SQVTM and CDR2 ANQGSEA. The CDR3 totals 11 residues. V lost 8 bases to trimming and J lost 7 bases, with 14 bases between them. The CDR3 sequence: CSYLPDSEAFF. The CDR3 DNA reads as TGCAGCTATCTCCCGGACAGTGAAGCTTTCTTT.

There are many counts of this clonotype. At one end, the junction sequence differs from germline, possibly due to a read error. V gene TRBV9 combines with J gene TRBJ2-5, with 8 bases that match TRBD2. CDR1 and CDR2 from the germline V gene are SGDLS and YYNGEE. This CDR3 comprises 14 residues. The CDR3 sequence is CASTRGGGGETQYF. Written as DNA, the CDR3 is TGCGCCAGCACCCGGGGGGGAGGAGGAGAGACCCAGTACTTC.